This TCR beta chain is drawn from a study of blood T cell repertoires in COVID-19. Study background: The samples span acute and convalescent COVID-19 from the United States, Italy and Spain. In each case, the material was cDNA or gDNA derived from T cells, B-cell-depleted T cells, or PBMCs.

The authors' processing: Estimates of nucleated cell counts were drawn from the amplification of reference gene primers. Profiling relied on immunoSEQ multiplex PCR, and the TCRdb table lists in-frame clones only, not all of them. The V and J calls and clone size are taken from that table; D and trimming were inferred from the DNA. The table includes 140,000 to 150,000 clones, about 79% detected once. V shed 2 bases, J shed 3 bases, and the junction held 0 bases outside the gene matches. Germline V gene data show CDR1 as SGHNT and CDR2 as YENEEA. The CDR3 is 13 amino acids. The sample taken for sequencing was peripheral blood. This sequence joins TRBV11-3 and TRBJ2-7; TRBD1 matches at 8 bases. This clonotype originated in a man aged 55 to 70 with active or convalescent COVID-19. CDR3 loop: CASSLTGGYEQYF. The CDR3 nucleotides are TGTGCCAGCAGCTTAACAGGGGGCTACGAGCAGTACTTC.